Ten or more counts support the clone carrying this T cell receptor (beta chain). Its antigen is unidentified. The V end lost 5 bases, the J end lost 1 base, and 10 bases lay between the germline ends. The CDR3 totals 14 residues. TCRdb re-derived calls from the PCR reads in MiXCR, one entry per CDR3 protein. Among 50,000 to 65,000 distinct CDR3 sequences listed, approximately 26% were seen once. The source of the sample is a study of molecular identifiers for immune sequencing clone quantification. Study details: Replicates involved a five-way split of RNA from around 20,000 or 99,000 naive CD8 cells, with sequencing of four.

Whole-study results and caveats: Reports indicate spiked Jurkat TCR RNA from one cell could be found among approximately 1 million naive cells.

The chain combines TRBV12-3 or TRBV12-4 with TRBJ2-3; perhaps TRBD2 as D (5 bases). The source of this sequence is a human donor in good health. Some libraries in this study had Jurkat cell RNA spiked in. Sequences were obtained from naive CD8+ T cells from blood, with Jurkat cell RNA spiked in. The subset denotes: FACS-sorted CD8+CD4-CCR7+CD45RA+ naive T cells. Here the CDR3 DNA reads TGTGCCAGCAGTATAAGCGGCGGCACAGATACGCAGTATTTT. It codes for CASSISGGTDTQYF.